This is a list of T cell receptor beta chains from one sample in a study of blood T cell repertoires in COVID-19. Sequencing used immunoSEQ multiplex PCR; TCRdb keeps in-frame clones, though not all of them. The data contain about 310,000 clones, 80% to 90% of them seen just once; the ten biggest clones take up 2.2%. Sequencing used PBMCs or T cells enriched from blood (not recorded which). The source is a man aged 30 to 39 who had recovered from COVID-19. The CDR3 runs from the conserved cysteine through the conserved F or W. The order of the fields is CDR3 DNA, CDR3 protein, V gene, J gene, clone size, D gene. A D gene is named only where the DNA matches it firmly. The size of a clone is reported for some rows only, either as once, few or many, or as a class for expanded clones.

TGTGCCAGCAGCCCAAGACAGGGGGATGAAAAACTGTTTTTT	CASSPRQGDEKLFF	TRBV7-2	TRBJ1-4	many	TRBD1
TGTGCCAGCTCACCACCGTCAGGGGCGCTGACGAACACCGGGGAGCTGTTTTTT	CASSPPSGALTNTGELFF	TRBV18	TRBJ2-2	few	NA
TGCGCCAGCAGCCCGGACAGGGGGCGGCCTGAAGCTTTCTTT	CASSPDRGRPEAFF	TRBV5-1	TRBJ1-1	NA	TRBD1
TGTGCCAGTAGTTCAAGAAGGGGGTACGAGCAGTACTTC	CASSSRRGYEQYF	TRBV19	TRBJ2-7	NA	NA
TGTGCCAGCAGCTTGGGTCCCGGGACAGGGTATGGGCCCCAGCATTTT	CASSLGPGTGYGPQHF	TRBV5-6	TRBJ1-5	NA	TRBD1
TGTGCCAGCAGCTCCGGACAGGGGATGAGCACAGATACGCAGTATTTT	CASSSGQGMSTDTQYF	TRBV9	TRBJ2-3	once	TRBD1
TGTGCCAGCAGCTCCGCAGGGACAGCGGTAGTCCTGACTTTC	CASSSAGTAVVLTF	TRBV7-2	TRBJ2-6	NA	TRBD1
TGTGCCAGCAGCTTAACCCGACAGGGTACGGACGAGCAGTACTTC	CASSLTRQGTDEQYF	TRBV7-3	TRBJ2-7	NA	TRBD1
TGCGCCAGCAGCCGGGCCGGAACTGAAGCTTTCTTT	CASSRAGTEAFF	TRBV4-3	TRBJ1-1	NA	NA
TGTGCCAGCAGGACGTCCCGGGGACTTCAAGCTTTCTTT	CASRTSRGLQAFF	TRBV6-5	TRBJ1-1	NA	NA
TGTGCCAGCAGTCGGACAGGGGGATACCAAGAGACCCAGTACTTC	CASSRTGGYQETQYF	TRBV6-5	TRBJ2-5	once	TRBD1
TGTGCCTGGAGTCATACAGGGAACGAGCAGTACTTC	CAWSHTGNEQYF	TRBV30	TRBJ2-7	NA	NA
TGTGCCAGCAGTGAAGCGAGGACTTACACTGAAGCTTTCTTT	CASSEARTYTEAFF	TRBV6-1	TRBJ1-1	NA	NA
TGTGCCAGCAGCGACTATAGACGGGAAGATAGAGGCTACACCTTC	CASSDYRREDRGYTF	TRBV14	TRBJ1-2	NA	NA
TGCGCCAGCAGCTTAACGGGAGATACGCAGTATTTT	CASSLTGDTQYF	TRBV5-1	TRBJ2-3	NA	NA
TGTGCCAGCAGCGGGTATGGGCAGGGGGCCGGGGAGCTGTTTTTT	CASSGYGQGAGELFF	TRBV6-5	TRBJ2-2	NA	TRBD1
TGTGCCAGCAGCCCTAGACCCGGGACAGAATTTTTAAGTGAAAAACTGTTTTTT	CASSPRPGTEFLSEKLFF	TRBV7-9	TRBJ1-4	few	TRBD1
TGTGCCAGCAGCTTGGCCGTGGGCCTCACAGATACGCAGTATTTT	CASSLAVGLTDTQYF	TRBV5-5	TRBJ2-3	NA	NA
TGTGCCAGCTCCCCAAGGGGGCGGGGGGCCTCCTACGAGCAGTACTTC	CASSPRGRGASYEQYF	TRBV18	TRBJ2-7	NA	NA
TGTGCCAGCAGCGCCCCCTCCCCGGGACAGGGGGCGAGGAACACTGAAGCTTTCTTT	CASSAPSPGQGARNTEAFF	TRBV9	TRBJ1-1	NA	TRBD1
TGTGCCACCAGCAGAGACCGGGACACTGAAGCTTTCTTT	CATSRDRDTEAFF	TRBV15	TRBJ1-1	NA	NA
TGTGCCAGCAGTTTTGTCCCGAATCAGCCCCAGCATTTT	CASSFVPNQPQHF	TRBV12-3/TRBV12-4	TRBJ1-5	NA	NA
TGTGCCAGCAGCGTTCGGTCAGGGGTGGGGACTGAAGCTTTCTTT	CASSVRSGVGTEAFF	TRBV9	TRBJ1-1	NA	NA
TGTGCCAGTAGCCTGACAGGGAATCAGCCCCAGCATTTT	CASSLTGNQPQHF	TRBV19	TRBJ1-5	once	TRBD1
TGCGCCAGCAGCCAAGTCCAGACAGGAGGAAAGACCCAGTACTTC	CASSQVQTGGKTQYF	TRBV4-3	TRBJ2-5	NA	NA
TGCGCCAGCAGCTTGGACCCGAGCACAGGGAGCAACTATGGCTACACCTTC	CASSLDPSTGSNYGYTF	TRBV5-1	TRBJ1-2	NA	NA
NA	CASTSGEGQFF	TRBV19	TRBJ2-1	NA	NA
TGTGCCAGCAGCCGGGCGGGGGGCGTTTTCACAGATACGCAGTATTTT	CASSRAGGVFTDTQYF	TRBV9	TRBJ2-3	NA	TRBD2
TGCAGCGTTGAAGGATGGGGAGGGGTCACTGAAGCTTTCTTT	CSVEGWGGVTEAFF	TRBV29-1	TRBJ1-1	NA	NA
TGTGCCAGTAGTTCAATAGGGGACACCGGGGAGCTGTTTTTT	CASSSIGDTGELFF	TRBV19	TRBJ2-2	few	NA
TGTGCCAGCAGGCGCAGGCCCTCCTACGAGCAGTACTTC	CASRRRPSYEQYF	TRBV12-3/TRBV12-4	TRBJ2-7	NA	NA
TGTGCCAGTAGTATAGGCGGACAGGAAATAAGAGAAGCTTTCTTT	CASSIGGQEIREAFF	TRBV19	TRBJ1-1	NA	TRBD1
TGTGCCAGCAGTGGGCAGAGGGGGCGAGGAGTGGAGCAGTACTTC	CASSGQRGRGVEQYF	TRBV28	TRBJ2-7	NA	TRBD1
TGTGCCAGTAGTATGAATCTGGGGGACAGGGGTACAGATACGCAGTATTTT	CASSMNLGDRGTDTQYF	TRBV19	TRBJ2-3	NA	TRBD1
TGTGCCAGCACCAACACGCCTACAGATACGCAGTATTTT	CASTNTPTDTQYF	TRBV7-8	TRBJ2-3	NA	NA
TGTGCCAGCAGGGGCGCGGGACCCGAGCAGTACTTC	CASRGAGPEQYF	TRBV21-1	TRBJ2-7	once	NA
TGTGCCAGTACCCGGGTCTTCACCGGGGAGCTGTTTTTT	CASTRVFTGELFF	TRBV19	TRBJ2-2	NA	NA
TGTGCCAGCAGCCCAGTGGGACAGGGGGGACGGATTCAGTACTTC	CASSPVGQGGRIQYF	TRBV7-3	TRBJ2-4	NA	TRBD1
TGTGCCAGCAGTGATCTCGGGGGGGGGAACACTGAAGCTTTCTTT	CASSDLGGGNTEAFF	TRBV6-1	TRBJ1-1	NA	NA
TGTGCCAGCAGTGAAGCTCCACCGGGGGAGTCATGGAATTCACCCCTCCACTTT	CASSEAPPGESWNSPLHF	TRBV2	TRBJ1-6	once	NA
TGTGCCAGCAGCCAAGTGGGGACAGGGAACTATGGCTACACCTTC	CASSQVGTGNYGYTF	TRBV3-1/TRBV3-2	TRBJ1-2	NA	TRBD1
TGTGCCAGCAGCTTAGGGGCATTTGTTGAGCAGTTCTTC	CASSLGAFVEQFF	TRBV7-2	TRBJ2-1	NA	NA
TGTGCCAGCAGCTTAACCCACTCCGGGGCTTTCTTT	CASSLTHSGAFF	TRBV7-9	TRBJ1-1	many	NA
TGTGCCATCAGTGATCAGGCCGTTGCTAACTATGGCTACACCTTC	CAISDQAVANYGYTF	TRBV10-3	TRBJ1-2	NA	NA
TGTGCCAGCAGCTCCCCCGGGACTACGTACACCGGGGAGCTGTTTTTT	CASSSPGTTYTGELFF	TRBV11-2	TRBJ2-2	NA	TRBD2
TGTGCCAGCAGTCCCGGGACAGGGGTCACTAGCACAGATACGCAGTATTTT	CASSPGTGVTSTDTQYF	TRBV2	TRBJ2-3	NA	TRBD1
TGTGCCAGCAGCTTGTTAAACAGTGCTAACACCGGGGAGCTGTTTTTT	CASSLLNSANTGELFF	TRBV5-4	TRBJ2-2	once	NA
TGTGCCAGCAAGACAGGGGGCGGGGAGACCCAGTACTTC	CASKTGGGETQYF	TRBV19	TRBJ2-5	NA	TRBD1
TGTGCCAGCACACTAGCGGCTAGCGGGAACACCGGGGAGCTGTTTTTT	CASTLAASGNTGELFF	TRBV7-2	TRBJ2-2	NA	TRBD2
TGTGCCAGCACCCCAGTCTCTAGCGGAGCGTACAATGAGCAGTTCTTC	CASTPVSSGAYNEQFF	TRBV9	TRBJ2-1	few	TRBD2
TGTGCCAGCATCCGAGGGACTAGAACTTTTGGTGAGCAGTTCTTC	CASIRGTRTFGEQFF	TRBV2	TRBJ2-1	NA	TRBD2
TGTGCCAGCAGCCCTTACACCGGGGAGCTGTTTTTT	CASSPYTGELFF	TRBV3-1/TRBV3-2	TRBJ2-2	once	NA
TGTGCCAGCAGTTACCTAGGGGGCACTGAAGCTTTCTTT	CASSYLGGTEAFF	TRBV6-5	TRBJ1-1	NA	NA
TGTGCCAGTAGTACCCACACGACAGGGGCTGAAGCTTTCTTT	CASSTHTTGAEAFF	TRBV19	TRBJ1-1	NA	TRBD1
TGTGCCAGCAGCCGAGGGTATCCTGAAGCTTTCTTT	CASSRGYPEAFF	TRBV12-3/TRBV12-4	TRBJ1-1	NA	NA
TGTGCCAGCAGTTACTCGAGCGTAGGCACTGAAGCTTTCTTT	CASSYSSVGTEAFF	TRBV6-5	TRBJ1-1	NA	NA
TGTGCCACCAGTGCGCCGGGACACCAGGGCTACACCTTC	CATSAPGHQGYTF	TRBV24-1	TRBJ1-2	few	NA
TGTGCCACCAGCAGGGTTGGACAGGGGGAAACTGAAGCTTTCTTT	CATSRVGQGETEAFF	TRBV15	TRBJ1-1	NA	TRBD1